This T cell receptor beta chain was captured in a study of vaccination effects on CD4 cells after COVID-19 (dated by TCRdb to between 2021 and 2024). About the study as a whole: Participants received two doses of either the BNT162b2 or the mRNA-1273 mRNA SARS-CoV-2 vaccine. Cultures from other donors in the study were sequenced with the Oncomine TCR Beta short-read assay on an Illumina iSeq 100. Altogether, some 10 COVID-19 convalescent patients and a handful of SARS-CoV-2-naive healthy vaccine recipients made up the full study. SARS-CoV-2 spike-specific CD4+ TCR repertoires were compared before and after mRNA vaccination in COVID-19 convalescent patients and in infection-naive vaccine recipients. Study-wide findings and limitations: At late post-vaccination timepoints, both infection-induced and vaccine-induced clones showed marked clonal contraction, consistent with waning T cell responses. Among healthy vaccine recipients, nearly all vaccine-induced clones were SARS-CoV-2 mono-reactive, and just 1 of 255 was cross-reactive with common cold coronaviruses. Limitations of the study were the small number of convalescent patients and the absence of early post-infection timepoints.

Notes on this clone: Its antigen specificity is not known. No quality values exist for individual bases; no much larger clone is one base distant.

Taken from the germline V gene, the CDR1 and CDR2 loops are SGHAT and FQNNGV. V sheds 0 bases and J sheds 7 bases, leaving 10 bases between their ends. The CDR3 starts with the cysteine, ends with the phenylalanine, and has 14 residues. Left in the record is the CDR3 DNA by itself, 42 bases read in frame from the first base. Libraries were constructed by the immunoSEQ multiplex PCR assay. DNA from the cultured and isolated CD4+ T cells underwent TCR beta CDR3 sequencing. In the original analysis: Non-productive TCR sequences were removed, reads were trimmed to the CDR3 region, and CDR3s of at least 7 amino acids were retained. Antigen-specific clonotypes were identified with the MANAFEST web app by comparing expansion in peptide wells against reference cultures. To count as positive, a clone had to show expansion at FDR<0.05 compared with the reference and with all other wells, an odds ratio above 5, and a frequency above 0.1% in two replicate wells. A clonotype was defined as cross-reactive if the clonotype was significantly expanded both in SARS-CoV-2 spike wells and in at least one common cold coronavirus spike condition. Levenshtein distance calculated with the stringdist R package was used to assess CDR3 similarity, and unrooted trees were constructed with ape in R 3.6.1. TCRdb mirrors the immuneACCESS table, restricted to in-frame sequences. Some clones are absent from its copies; in checked studies, under half trace to an unresolved V gene, and the reason for the others is unknown. V and J calls and clone size are those listed in that table; D and trimming were worked out from the DNA. The sample table shows tens of thousands of clones, and approximately 70% are seen once. Approximately 4% of the sample is in the top ten clones.

In the ViraFEST assay, PBMC were stimulated with viral peptide pools, and antigen-specific CD4+ T cell clonotypes were then identified by expansion using TCR sequencing. After around eleven days of culture, CD4+ T cells were isolated with the EasySep CD4+ T cell isolation kit. None of the healthy vaccine recipients had a prior SARS-CoV-2 infection, which was confirmed by nucleocapsid antibody tests that came back negative both before and after vaccination. Each well held around 1.9 million PBMC cultured in IMDM containing roughly 4.9% human AB serum, roughly 10 IU/ml IL-2 and gentamicin, along with approximately 10 ug/ml peptides. Half of the culture medium was replaced with fresh IL-2-containing medium on days 3 and 7. Unless noted otherwise, every peptide stimulation condition was grown in triplicate wells. PBMC were separated from whole blood using Ficoll-Paque Plus gradient centrifugation and were then either cryopreserved at -140C or used fresh. The overlapping peptide pools covered the spike proteins of SARS-CoV-2 as well as those of the common cold coronaviruses HCoV-NL63, HCoV-OC43 and HCoV-229E. The QIAamp micro DNA kit was used to extract genomic DNA from the cultured CD4+ T cells.

This receptor was identified in a human donor who received a COVID-19 vaccine. The rearrangement joined TRBV11-2 to TRBJ1-5; the D segment cannot be called with confidence. The specimen was CD4+ T cells from PBMCs cultured with HCoV-OC43 spike peptides, collected before COVID-19 vaccination. In the paper's terms, the cell subset or site label means: HCoV-OC43 spike overlapping peptide pool stimulation. The DNA reads as follows: TGTGCCAGCAGCTTAGACGCGGGTTACCAGCCCCAGCATTTT. This translates into CASSLDAGYQPQHF.